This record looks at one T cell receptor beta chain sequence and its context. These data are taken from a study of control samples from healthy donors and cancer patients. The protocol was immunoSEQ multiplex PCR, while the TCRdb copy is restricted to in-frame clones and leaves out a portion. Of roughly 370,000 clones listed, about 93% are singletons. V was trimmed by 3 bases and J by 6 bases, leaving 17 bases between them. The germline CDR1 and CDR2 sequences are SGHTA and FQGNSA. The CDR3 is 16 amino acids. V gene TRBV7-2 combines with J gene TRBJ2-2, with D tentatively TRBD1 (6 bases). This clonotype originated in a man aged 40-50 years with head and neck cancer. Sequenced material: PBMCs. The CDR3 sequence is CASSLLTGVFAGELFF. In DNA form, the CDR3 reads TGTGCCAGCAGCTTGCTGACAGGTGTATTCGCCGGGGAGCTGTTTTTT.